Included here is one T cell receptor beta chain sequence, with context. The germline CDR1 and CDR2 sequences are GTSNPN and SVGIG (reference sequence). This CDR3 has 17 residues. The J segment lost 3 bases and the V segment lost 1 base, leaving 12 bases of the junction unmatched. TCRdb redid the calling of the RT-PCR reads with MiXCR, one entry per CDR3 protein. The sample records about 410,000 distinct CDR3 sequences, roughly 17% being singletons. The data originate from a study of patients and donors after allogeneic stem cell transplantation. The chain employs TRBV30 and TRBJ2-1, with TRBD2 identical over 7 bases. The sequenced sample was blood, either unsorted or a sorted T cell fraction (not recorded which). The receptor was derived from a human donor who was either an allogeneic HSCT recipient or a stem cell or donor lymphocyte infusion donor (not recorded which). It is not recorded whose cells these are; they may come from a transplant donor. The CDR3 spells CAWSDDSPREVYNEQFF. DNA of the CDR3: TGTGCCTGGAGTGATGATTCCCCCCGGGAGGTCTACAATGAGCAGTTCTTC. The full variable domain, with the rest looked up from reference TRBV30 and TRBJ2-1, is SQTIHQWPATLVQPVGSPLSLECTVEGTSNPNLYWYRQAAGRGLQLLFYSVGIGQISSEVPQNLSASRPQDRQFILSSKKLLLSDSGFYLCAWSDDSPREVYNEQFFGPGTRLTVL.